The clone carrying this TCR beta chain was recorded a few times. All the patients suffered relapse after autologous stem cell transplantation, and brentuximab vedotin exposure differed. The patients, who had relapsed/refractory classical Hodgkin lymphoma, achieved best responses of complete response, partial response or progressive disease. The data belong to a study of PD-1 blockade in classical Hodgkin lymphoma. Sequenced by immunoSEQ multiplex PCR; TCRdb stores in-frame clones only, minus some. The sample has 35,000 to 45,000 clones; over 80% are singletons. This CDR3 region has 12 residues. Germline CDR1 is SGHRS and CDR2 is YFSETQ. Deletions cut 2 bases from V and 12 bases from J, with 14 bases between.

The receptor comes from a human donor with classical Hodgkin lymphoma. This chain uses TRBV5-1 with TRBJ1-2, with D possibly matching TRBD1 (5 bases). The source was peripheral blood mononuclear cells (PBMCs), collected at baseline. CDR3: CASSLPSGTNTF. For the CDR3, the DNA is TGCGCCAGCAGCTTACCCTCGGGGACCAACACCTTC.